The 14 T cell receptor beta chains given below trace back to one sample, sequenced in a study of blood T cell repertoires in COVID-19. Libraries were prepared by immunoSEQ multiplex PCR; TCRdb keeps only in-frame clonotypes and omits some of them. The table has 200,000 or so clones, about 82% seen once. Sequenced: peripheral blood. Every receptor here comes from a man aged 60-69 years with COVID-19, enrolled during active disease.

The rearrangement links TRBV28 to TRBJ2-4, with 9 bases matching TRBD1. The CDR3 runs 13 residues. CDR1 MDHEN and CDR2 SYDVKM come from the germline V gene. Trimming cost V 10 bases and J 8 bases; bases outside gene matches: 9. DNA of the CDR3: TGTGCCATCACAGGGGGCTTAAGGGACATTCAGTACTTC. Its translation: CAITGGLRDIQYF.

This clone appeared a single time. This sequence joins TRBV18 and TRBJ1-4; 7 nucleotides align to TRBD1. Germline values: CDR1 KGHSH, CDR2 LQKENI. The CDR3 totals 17 residues. V was clipped by 2 bases and J by 7 bases; unmatched bases: 13. The CDR3 DNA reads as TGTGCCAGCTCACCATTTCCAGTACAGGGGCGGGGTGAAAAACTGTTTTTT. This sequence encodes CASSPFPVQGRGEKLFF.

V gene TRBV5-4 combines with J gene TRBJ2-5; tentative D call: TRBD1 (6 bases). V was pared by 2 bases and J by 5 bases, with 13 bases between. CDR1 SGHNT and CDR2 YYREEE come from the germline V gene (reference sequence). This CDR3 comprises 14 residues. Here the CDR3 DNA reads TGTGCCAGCAGCTTCGGTTCTAGGGGGGAGACCCAGTACTTC. As protein: CASSFGSRGETQYF.

V is TRBV27 and J is TRBJ1-1; possible D gene TRBD1, 5 bases. CDR3 length: 16 amino acids. Trimming shortened V by 4 bases and J by 1 base, and 16 bases separated the two germline ends. Germline loops: CDR1 MNHEY, CDR2 SMNVEV (reference sequence). The CDR3 region is CASSSNQGWGNTEAFF. As DNA, the CDR3 is TGTGCCAGCAGTTCAAACCAGGGTTGGGGGAACACTGAAGCTTTCTTT.

This clone was detected only a few times. The genes are TRBV12-3 or TRBV12-4 and TRBJ1-6; no firm D call. The CDR3 runs to 13 residues. The ends were cut back, 5 bases at V and 7 bases at J, with 9 bases in the middle. The CDR3, as DNA: TGTGCCAGCAGTACGACTCGGAATTCACCCCTCCACTTT. Translation gives CASSTTRNSPLHF.

The rearrangement links TRBV19 to TRBJ2-3; perhaps TRBD1 as D (5 bases). Germline V CDR1 and CDR2: LNHDA, SQIVND (reference sequence). The germline V and J ends were trimmed by 3 bases and 4 bases, with 11 bases remaining between them. CDR3 size: 14 residues. This chain's CDR3 is CASSIGGAPDTQYF. CDR3 bases: TGTGCCAGTAGTATCGGTGGGGCCCCAGATACGCAGTATTTT. Drawing the rest from reference TRBV19 and TRBJ2-3, the complete variable domain is DGGITQSPKYLFRKEGQNVTLSCEQNLNHDAMYWYRQDPGQGLRLIYYSQIVNDFQKGDIAEGYSVSREKKESFPLTVTSAQKNPTAFYLCASSIGGAPDTQYFGPGTRLTVL.

The chain links TRBV2 to TRBJ2-7, with a possible D match to TRBD2 (6 bases). CDR3 length: 13 residues. CDR1 is SNHLY and CDR2 is FYNNEI in the germline V gene. Trimming pared 4 bases from V and 3 bases from J, leaving 10 bases between. CDR3 in amino acids: CASSVGLGYEQYF. In nucleotides, the CDR3 is TGTGCCAGCAGTGTGGGACTGGGCTACGAGCAGTACTTC. The full variable domain, its missing parts supplied by reference TRBV2 and TRBJ2-7, is EPEVTQTPSHQVTQMGQEVILRCVPISNHLYFYWYRQILGQKVEFLVSFYNNEISEKSEIFDDQFSVERPDGSNFTLKIRSTKLEDSAMYFCASSVGLGYEQYFGPGTRLTVT.

This sequence joins TRBV12-5 and TRBJ2-2; D might be TRBD2 (6 bases). Germline V gene data show CDR1 as LGHNT and CDR2 as FRNRAP. Trimming cost V 7 bases and J 7 bases, with 10 bases left between them. The CDR3 has 12 residues. CDR3 sequence reads: CASAREVGELFF. The CDR3 DNA is TGTGCTAGTGCCAGGGAGGTCGGGGAGCTGTTTTTT.

The chain recombines TRBV4-2 with TRBJ2-7; the D gene is possibly TRBD1 (5 bases). The length of the CDR3 is 14 residues. Trimming took off 0 bases at V and 6 bases at J, with 12 bases between the two ends. Germline lookup yields CDR1 LGHNA and CDR2 YNFKEQ. The CDR3 bases are TGTGCCAGCAGCCAAGATCAAGGGGTCGGCGAGCAGTACTTC. It is translated as CASSQDQGVGEQYF.

This clone has a single count. The CDR3 sequence: CASSLERAAEQYF. The DNA for the CDR3 is TGTGCCAGCAGCTTAGAGAGGGCCGCCGAGCAGTACTTC. The chain uses TRBV7-2 and TRBJ2-7, with TRBD2 as a possible D gene (5 bases). The CDR3 sequence is 13 residues long. Per the germline V gene, CDR1 is SGHTA and CDR2 is FQGNSA. V lost 1 base and J 6 bases, leaving 10 bases between the germline ends.

The rearrangement links TRBV30 to TRBJ2-7, with D maybe TRBD1 (7 bases). Germline V CDR1 and CDR2: GTSNPN, SVGIG (reference sequence). Trimming cost V 0 bases and J 5 bases, with 14 bases left between them. This CDR3 is 14 amino acids long. This chain's CDR3 is CAWSVGQGGHEQYF. The CDR3 bases are TGTGCCTGGAGTGTGGGGCAGGGGGGACACGAGCAGTACTTC.

The CDR3 protein is CASSGRAGETQYF. Written as DNA, the CDR3 is TGTGCCAGTAGCGGGAGGGCCGGGGAGACCCAGTACTTC. The rearrangement links TRBV4-2 to TRBJ2-5; 11 bases line up with TRBD2. CDR1 and CDR2 from the germline V gene are LGHNA and YNFKEQ. CDR3 length: 13 amino acids. V dropped 9 bases and J dropped 5; count of bases not matched to a gene: 5.

The rearrangement joins TRBV2 to TRBJ2-1; the match to TRBD1 covers 7 bases. V was clipped by 2 bases and J by 2 bases; unmatched bases: 0. This CDR3 has 14 amino acids. Germline V gene data show CDR1 as SNHLY and CDR2 as FYNNEI. The CDR3 nucleotides read TGTGCCAGCAGTGAAAGGGGGCCCTACAATGAGCAGTTCTTC. Protein sequence: CASSERGPYNEQFF. The whole variable domain, filled in from reference TRBV2 and TRBJ2-1, reads EPEVTQTPSHQVTQMGQEVILRCVPISNHLYFYWYRQILGQKVEFLVSFYNNEISEKSEIFDDQFSVERPDGSNFTLKIRSTKLEDSAMYFCASSERGPYNEQFFGPGTRLTVL.

This chain connects TRBV28 to TRBJ2-2; 8 bases map to TRBD1. Germline V gene sequence: CDR1 MDHEN, CDR2 SYDVKM. This CDR3 is 14 amino acids long. Trimming at V came to 10 bases and at J to 3 bases, leaving 7 bases not matched to a gene. The CDR3 DNA reads TGTGCCACCCACCCAGGGGGCCACACCGGGGAGCTGTTTTTT. It yields the protein CATHPGGHTGELFF.